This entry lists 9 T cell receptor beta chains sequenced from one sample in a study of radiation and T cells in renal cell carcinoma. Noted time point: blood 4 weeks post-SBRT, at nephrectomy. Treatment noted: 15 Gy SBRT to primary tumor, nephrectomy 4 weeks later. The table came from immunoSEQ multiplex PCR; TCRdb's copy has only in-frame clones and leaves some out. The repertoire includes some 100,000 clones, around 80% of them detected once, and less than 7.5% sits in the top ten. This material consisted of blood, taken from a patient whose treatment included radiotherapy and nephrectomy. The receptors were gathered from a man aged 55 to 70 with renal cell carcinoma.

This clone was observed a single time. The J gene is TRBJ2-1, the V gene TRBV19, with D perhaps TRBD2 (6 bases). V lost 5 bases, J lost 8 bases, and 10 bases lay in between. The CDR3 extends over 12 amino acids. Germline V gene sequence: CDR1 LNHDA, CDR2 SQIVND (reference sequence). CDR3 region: CASSPRLDEQFF. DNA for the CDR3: TGTGCCAGTAGTCCGCGACTAGATGAGCAGTTCTTC.

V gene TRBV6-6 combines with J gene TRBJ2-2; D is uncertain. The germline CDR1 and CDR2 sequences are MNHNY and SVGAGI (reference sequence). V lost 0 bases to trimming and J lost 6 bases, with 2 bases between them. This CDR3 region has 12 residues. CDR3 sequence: CASSYSAGELFF. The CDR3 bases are TGTGCCAGCAGTTACTCGGCCGGGGAGCTGTTTTTT.

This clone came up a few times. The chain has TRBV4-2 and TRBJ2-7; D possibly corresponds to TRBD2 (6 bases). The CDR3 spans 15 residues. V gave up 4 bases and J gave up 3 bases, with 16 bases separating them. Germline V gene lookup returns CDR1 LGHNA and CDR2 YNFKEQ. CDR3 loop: CASSPRQGGNYEQYF. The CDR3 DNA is TGTGCCAGCAGCCCCCGGCAGGGAGGAAACTACGAGCAGTACTTC.

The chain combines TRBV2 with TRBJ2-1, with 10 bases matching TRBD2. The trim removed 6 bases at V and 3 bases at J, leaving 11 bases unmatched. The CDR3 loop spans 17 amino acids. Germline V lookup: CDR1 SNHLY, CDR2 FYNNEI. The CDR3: CASSEILAGDFYNEQFF. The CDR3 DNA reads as TGTGCCAGCAGCGAAATCCTAGCGGGAGACTTCTACAATGAGCAGTTCTTC. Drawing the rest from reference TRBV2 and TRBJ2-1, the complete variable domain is EPEVTQTPSHQVTQMGQEVILRCVPISNHLYFYWYRQILGQKVEFLVSFYNNEISEKSEIFDDQFSVERPDGSNFTLKIRSTKLEDSAMYFCASSEILAGDFYNEQFFGPGTRLTVL.

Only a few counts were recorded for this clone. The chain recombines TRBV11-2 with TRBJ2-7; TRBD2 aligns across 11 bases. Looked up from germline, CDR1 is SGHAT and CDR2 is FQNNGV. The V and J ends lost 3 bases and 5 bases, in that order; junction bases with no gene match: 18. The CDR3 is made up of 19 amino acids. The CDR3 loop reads CASSFRGKRPSGRPNEQYF. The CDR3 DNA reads TGTGCCAGCAGCTTTAGAGGGAAGAGGCCTAGCGGGAGGCCCAACGAGCAGTACTTC.

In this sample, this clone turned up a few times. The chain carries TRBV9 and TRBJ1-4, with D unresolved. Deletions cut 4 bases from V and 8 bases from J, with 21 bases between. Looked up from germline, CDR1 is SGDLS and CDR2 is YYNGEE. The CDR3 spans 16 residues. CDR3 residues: CASSPRLGTSEEKLFF. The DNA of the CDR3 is TGTGCCAGCAGCCCCCGGTTAGGAACCTCGGAAGAAAAACTGTTTTTT.

As DNA, the CDR3 is TGTGCTAGTGCGGGACAGGGAAGGGGTGAGCAGTTCTTC. This encodes CASAGQGRGEQFF. V and J are TRBV12-5 and TRBJ2-1; TRBD1 matches 9 bases. Trimming cost V 7 bases and J 9 bases; bases outside gene matches: 7. From germline, CDR1 is LGHNT and CDR2 FRNRAP. The CDR3 is made up of 13 amino acids.

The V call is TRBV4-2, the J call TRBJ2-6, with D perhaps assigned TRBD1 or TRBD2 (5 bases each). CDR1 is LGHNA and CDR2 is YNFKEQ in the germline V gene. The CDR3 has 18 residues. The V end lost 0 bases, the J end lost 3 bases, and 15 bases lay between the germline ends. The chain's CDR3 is CASSQDLGRGFGANVLTF. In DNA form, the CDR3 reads TGTGCCAGCAGCCAAGATTTGGGGCGCGGGTTTGGGGCCAACGTCCTGACTTTC.

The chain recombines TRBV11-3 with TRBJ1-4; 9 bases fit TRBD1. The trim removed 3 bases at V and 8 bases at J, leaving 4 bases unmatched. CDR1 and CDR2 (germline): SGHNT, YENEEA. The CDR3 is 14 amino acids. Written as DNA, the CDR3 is TGTGCCAGCAGCTTGGAAGGGACAGGGGAAAAACTGTTTTTT. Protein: CASSLEGTGEKLFF.